This TCR beta chain was identified during a study of blood T cell repertoires in COVID-19. Clones were read by immunoSEQ multiplex PCR, and TCRdb kept only the in-frame ones, dropping some. The sample lists approximately 300,000 clones, 85% occurring once. There are 15 residues in the CDR3. Unmatched junction bases numbered 6, after V lost 4 bases and J lost 2 bases. Per the germline V gene, CDR1 is MNHEY and CDR2 is SMNVEV (reference sequence). Sequenced sample: PBMCs or T cells enriched from blood (not recorded which). V and J are TRBV27 and TRBJ2-7; 9 nucleotides line up with TRBD2. The clonotype was recovered from a woman aged 30 to 39 who had been exposed to COVID-19. CDR3 amino acids: CASSSHSGGAYEQYF. CDR3 sequence (DNA): TGTGCCAGCAGTTCCCATAGCGGGGGTGCCTACGAGCAGTACTTC.